The entry below gives a single T cell receptor (beta chain) sequence along with its context. Its antigen is as yet unknown. This specimen belongs to a study of T cells expressing NK-cell markers. Study results and caveats: Dominant NKG2C+ clonotype frequencies of about 1.0-8% of CD8+ T cells were measured in more than five donors.

The CDR3 sequence is 15 residues long. TCRdb reprocessed the 5' RACE reads, keeping one entry per CDR3 protein, no DNA. Seen in this sample are 450,000 to 600,000 distinct CDR3 sequences; the ten most common clones hold roughly 3.4%. The chain joins TRBV21-1 to TRBJ2-7; the D call of TRBD2 rests on TCRdb alone, since no DNA is present to check it. TRBV21-1 is designated a pseudogene. The source material was blood T cells: a sorted CD56 or NKG2C T cell subset, CD4+ or CD8+ T cells, or bulk PBMC T cells (not recorded which). This clonotype was obtained from a man aged 18-30 years in good health. CDR3 amino acids: CASSKVCSGRYEQYF.